Listed here are 13 T cell receptor beta chains from one sample, sequenced in a study of blood T cells in healthy people across ages. Next came a second PCR, run for about 6 to 11 cycles, which used a sample-barcoded 5' primer along with a J-beta primer mix. TCRdb processed the 5' RACE reads anew with MiXCR; each CDR3 protein has one entry. The profile shows just under 750,000 distinct CDR3 sequences, roughly 20% of them singletons. Sample: blood. These receptors were obtained from a man between 65 and 79 years old in good health.

The chain couples TRBV5-1 to TRBJ2-4; 9 bases are a match to TRBD1. J was trimmed by 1 base and V by 4 bases; bases with no gene match: 6. CDR1 is SGHRS, CDR2 YFSETQ, per germline. The CDR3 loop spans 16 amino acids. CDR3 residues: CASSRDREVAKNIQYF. The CDR3 DNA is TGCGCCAGCAGCAGGGACAGGGAAGTTGCCAAAAACATTCAGTACTTC.

In this sample, this clonotype turned up a few times. CDR3 amino acids: CSANEGISEQFF. The CDR3 DNA reads as TGCAGTGCCAATGAGGGGATAAGTGAGCAGTTCTTC. The chain links TRBV20-1 to TRBJ2-5; D might be TRBD1 or TRBD2, each matching 5 bases. TRBJ2-1 explains the end of the DNA better; the J call may be wrong. The CDR3 loop spans 12 amino acids. The germline gives CDR1 DFQATT, CDR2 SNEGSKA (reference sequence).

This chain joins TRBV7-8 and TRBJ2-7, with D perhaps TRBD2 (6 bases). The J call may be mistaken, given a closer DNA end match to TRBJ2-1. The CDR3 has 17 residues. Germline V lookup: CDR1 SGHVS, CDR2 FQNEAQ. The CDR3 protein is CASSLAQAGTYCNEQFF. CDR3 nucleotides: TGTGCCAGCAGCTTAGCCCAGGCAGGGACTTATTGCAATGAGCAGTTCTTC.

This clonotype showed up many times. This chain joins TRBV7-9 and TRBJ2-3, with a tentative D call TRBD2 (6 bases). V was pared by 0 bases and J by 1 base, with 8 bases between. The CDR3 loop spans 15 amino acids. Germline V gene sequence: CDR1 SEHNR, CDR2 FQNEAQ (reference sequence). The CDR3, as DNA: TGTGCCAGCAGCTTAGCTGGGACTGGCACAGATACGCAGTATTTT. It yields the protein CASSLAGTGTDTQYF.

This rearrangement joins TRBV20-1 to TRBJ2-7; D uncertain. CDR3 length: 14 amino acids. CDR1 DFQATT and CDR2 SNEGSKA come from the germline V gene (reference sequence). The germline V and J ends were trimmed by 2 bases and 9 bases, with 20 bases remaining between them. In nucleotides, the CDR3 is TGCAGTGCTAGATCCACTACTATAGGGTTGTGGCAGTACTTC. Amino acids: CSARSTTIGLWQYF.

This rearrangement joins TRBV10-3 to TRBJ1-1; 9 nucleotides line up with TRBD1. Germline trimming cut 7 bases from V and 4 bases from J; bases unmatched to any gene: 7. Germline V gene sequence: CDR1 ENHRY, CDR2 SYGVKD. The CDR3 length is 14 residues. CDR3 in amino acids: CAITRTGEFTEAFF. The CDR3 DNA follows: TGTGCCATCACTCGGACAGGGGAATTCACTGAAGCTTTCTTT.

V usage is TRBV5-1 and J usage is TRBJ2-1; TRBD1 agrees at 9 bases. J gave up 9 bases and V 0 bases, and 4 bases lay outside the gene matches. Germline CDR1 and CDR2: SGHRS and YFSETQ. The CDR3 contains 14 residues. CDR3 DNA: TGCGCCAGCAGCTTGGAGGGACAGGGAACTGAGCAGTTCTTC. It encodes CASSLEGQGTEQFF.

The J gene is TRBJ2-5, the V gene TRBV29-1; no reliable D call. Trimming cost V 7 bases and J 3 bases, with 6 bases left between them. Germline V lookup: CDR1 SQVTM, CDR2 ANQGSEA. The CDR3 extends over 10 amino acids. DNA of the CDR3: TGCAGCGCCCACAAAGAGACCCAGTACTTC. It specifies CSAHKETQYF.

The chain is built from TRBV20-1 and TRBJ2-4; D is unclear. V was clipped by 0 bases and J by 8 bases, with 5 bases between them. The CDR3 extends over 11 amino acids. Per germline, CDR1 DFQATT and CDR2 SNEGSKA (reference sequence). The DNA for the CDR3 is TGCAGTGCTAGAGAACGAGACATTCAGTACTTC. Translating it yields CSARERDIQYF.

The chain links TRBV12-3 or TRBV12-4 to TRBJ2-2; D is tentatively TRBD1 or TRBD2 (5 bases each). The CDR3 contains 15 residues. V lost 2 bases to trimming and J lost 5 bases, with 12 bases between them. The CDR3 sequence is CASSLRRPGTGELFF. CDR3 nucleotide sequence: TGTGCCAGCAGTTTAAGGAGGCCAGGGACCGGGGAGCTGTTTTTT.

This clonotype occurred a few times. The V gene is TRBV20-1, the J gene TRBJ2-1, with D perhaps TRBD2 (5 bases). There are 15 residues in the CDR3. V was shortened by 0 bases and J by 0 bases, with 9 bases between the two germline ends. The germline V gene encodes CDR1 DFQATT and CDR2 SNEGSKA (reference sequence). CDR3 region: CSARDTGSSYNEQFF. Here the CDR3 DNA reads TGCAGTGCTAGAGATACGGGGAGCTCCTACAATGAGCAGTTCTTC.

The rearrangement joins TRBV12-3 or TRBV12-4 to TRBJ1-6; D uncertain. The CDR3 spans 11 residues. V was pared by 5 bases and J by 11 bases, with 7 bases between. The CDR3 sequence: CASSGMTPLHF. CDR3 sequence (DNA): TGTGCCAGCAGTGGGATGACACCCCTCCACTTT.

This clonotype was observed at least ten times. The chain joins TRBV11-2 to TRBJ1-2, with D maybe TRBD1 (6 bases). The CDR3 has 13 residues. V dropped 5 bases and J dropped 6 bases, with 13 bases sitting between them. Germline V lookup: CDR1 SGHAT, CDR2 FQNNGV. Here the CDR3 DNA reads TGTGCCAGCAGCGTTGGACAGTTAGATGGCTACACCTTC. It encodes CASSVGQLDGYTF.